The 32 T cell receptor beta chains below all came from one sample that was sequenced in a study of blood T cell repertoires in COVID-19 (dated by TCRdb to the early 2020s). Receptor amplification or capture employed the immunoSEQ multiplex PCR assay. What TCRdb holds here is the immuneACCESS table cut down to in-frame rearrangements. Part of the clones is not present; checked against another copy, under half of the missing clones reflect an unresolved V gene, and the others are unexplained. This sample gives roughly 250,000 clones in total; 82% of them show up just once. The ten biggest clones cover 4.9% of the sample. The specimen sequenced was peripheral blood. These receptors were collected from an elderly woman with active or convalescent COVID-19.

This chain uses TRBV5-1 with TRBJ2-7; possible D gene TRBD1, 6 bases. The CDR3 runs 14 residues. The V end lost 3 bases, the J end lost 5 bases, and 15 bases lay between the germline ends. Looked up from germline, CDR1 is SGHRS and CDR2 is YFSETQ. This CDR3 is CASSSPDRPDEQYF. CDR3 sequence (DNA): TGCGCCAGCAGCTCCCCCGACAGGCCCGACGAGCAGTACTTC.

The chain couples TRBV3-1 (or the pseudogene TRBV3-2) to TRBJ2-1; weak D call: TRBD2 (6 bases). From germline, CDR1 is LGHDT and CDR2 YNNKEL (reference sequence). Trimming cost V 4 bases and J 3 bases, with 16 bases left between them. This CDR3 comprises 16 residues. CDR3 nucleotides: TGTGCCAGCAGCCGCGTCTCGGGAGTAGTCTACAATGAGCAGTTCTTC. It encodes CASSRVSGVVYNEQFF.

This chain links TRBV5-1 with TRBJ2-5; no definite D call. Germline V gives CDR1 SGHRS, CDR2 YFSETQ. Trimming pared 0 bases from V and 2 bases from J, leaving 8 bases between. There are 14 residues in the CDR3. Here the CDR3 DNA reads TGCGCCAGCAGCTTGGCCGTTCAGCAAGAGACCCAGTACTTC. It is translated as CASSLAVQQETQYF. Full variable domain (remainder filled in from reference TRBV5-1 and TRBJ2-5): KAGVTQTPRYLIKTRGQQVTLSCSPISGHRSVSWYQQTPGQGLQFLFEYFSETQRNKGNFPGRFSGRQFSNSRSEMNVSTLELGDSALYLCASSLAVQQETQYFGPGTRLLVL.

CDR3 DNA sequence: TGCGCCAGCAGCGACTCCCGTGATGTAGATACGCAGTATTTT. Its protein product is CASSDSRDVDTQYF. J is TRBJ2-3 and V is TRBV10-1; D call uncertain. The V gene's germline CDR1 is WNHNN and CDR2 SYGVQD (reference sequence). This CDR3 comprises 14 residues. V lost 6 bases and J 5 bases, leaving 15 bases between the germline ends.

The chain couples TRBV18 to TRBJ1-2; 7 bases map to TRBD1. Germline CDR1 KGHSH, CDR2 LQKENI. The CDR3 totals 15 residues. V lost 2 bases and J lost 1; bases outside the gene matches: 4. CDR3 coding DNA: TGTGCCAGCTCACCAACCACAGGGGTTAACTATGGCTACACCTTC. It specifies CASSPTTGVNYGYTF.

The J gene is TRBJ2-2, the V gene TRBV5-5; TRBD1 might be the D (6 bases). The ends were cut back, 4 bases at V and 4 bases at J, with 17 bases in the middle. The CDR3 contains 16 residues. Germline V gives CDR1 SGHKS, CDR2 YYEKEE (reference sequence). CDR3 sequence (DNA): TGTGCCAGCAGCCCCGAAACAGGGATTTTCACCGGGGAGCTGTTTTTT. As protein: CASSPETGIFTGELFF.

The chain uses TRBV7-6 and TRBJ1-2; no clear D. Deletions cut 1 base from V and 1 base from J, with 10 bases between. The CDR3 has 15 residues. Per the germline V gene, CDR1 is SGHVS and CDR2 is FNYEAQ. This CDR3 reads CASSLGPGLNYGYTF. CDR3 nucleotides: TGTGCCAGCAGCTTAGGCCCTGGGCTTAACTATGGCTACACCTTC. The full variable domain, rest sourced from reference TRBV7-6 and TRBJ1-2, is GAGVSQSPRYKVTKRGQDVALRCDPISGHVSLYWYRQALGQGPEFLTYFNYEAQQDKSGLPNDRFSAERPEGSISTLTIQRTEQRDSAMYRCASSLGPGLNYGYTFGSGTRLTVV.

The chain recombines TRBV9 with TRBJ1-2, with 9 bases lining up with TRBD1. Germline V gene sequence: CDR1 SGDLS, CDR2 YYNGEE. The CDR3 contains 13 residues. Unmatched junction bases numbered 4, after V lost 3 bases and J lost 7 bases. The CDR3 protein is CASSAGDRAGYTF. The CDR3 coding sequence is TGTGCCAGCAGCGCCGGGGACAGGGCTGGCTACACCTTC.

This rearrangement joins TRBV6-5 to TRBJ1-3, with D hard to call. This CDR3 comprises 15 residues. Trimming took off 4 bases at V and 0 bases at J, with 10 bases between the two ends. CDR1 and CDR2 (germline): MNHEY, SVGAGI. The DNA for the CDR3 is TGTGCCAGCAGTTTGGAGCGCACCTCTGGAAACACCATATATTTT. It is translated as CASSLERTSGNTIYF.

V is TRBV5-4 and J is TRBJ1-3; D remains ambiguous. Per germline, CDR1 SGHNT and CDR2 YYREEE (reference sequence). This CDR3 is 13 amino acids long. V dropped 2 bases and J dropped 2 bases, with 5 bases sitting between them. The CDR3 reads CASSFPAGNTIYF. The CDR3 DNA follows: TGTGCCAGCAGCTTTCCAGCTGGAAACACCATATATTTT.

This clone was recorded a few times. The rearrangement uses TRBV30 and TRBJ1-5; D not resolved. This CDR3 comprises 13 residues. V lost 3 bases to trimming and J lost 3 bases, with 9 bases between them. Germline V lookup: CDR1 GTSNPN, CDR2 SVGIG (reference sequence). CDR3 residues: CAWSLEDNQPQHF. The CDR3, as DNA: TGTGCCTGGAGCCTAGAGGACAATCAGCCCCAGCATTTT.

This rearrangement joins TRBV5-6 to TRBJ2-2; 9 bases are a match to TRBD2. Germline loops: CDR1 SGHDT, CDR2 YYEEEE. The CDR3 has 18 amino acids. The V segment lost 4 bases and the J segment 0 bases; nucleotides outside the gene matches: 10. The CDR3 nucleotides are TGTGCCAGCAGCCTCCTAATAGCGGGAGTCGCGAACACCGGGGAGCTGTTTTTT. Encoded protein: CASSLLIAGVANTGELFF.

V and J are TRBV28 and TRBJ1-5; the D is unclear. Between the trimmed V and J ends, which lost 2 bases and 9 bases, there was a span of 8 bases. The germline V gene encodes CDR1 MDHEN and CDR2 SYDVKM. The CDR3 contains 12 residues. CDR3 sequence reads: CASSLRVRPQHF. As DNA, the CDR3 is TGTGCCAGCAGTTTACGGGTTCGGCCCCAGCATTTT. Full variable domain (outside the CDR3, taken from reference TRBV28 and TRBJ1-5): DVKVTQSSRYLVKRTGEKVFLECVQDMDHENMFWYRQDPGLGLRLIYFSYDVKMKEKGDIPEGYSVSREKKERFSLILESASTNQTSMYLCASSLRVRPQHFGDGTRLSIL.

The chain recombines TRBV7-8 with TRBJ2-4, with D maybe TRBD2 (6 bases). V gave up 5 bases and J gave up 0 bases, with 14 bases separating them. The CDR3 length is 16 residues. CDR1 is SGHVS, CDR2 FQNEAQ, per germline. CDR3 DNA: TGTGCCAGCAGCGCAAGCCGGGACTTAGCCAAAAACATTCAGTACTTC. Amino acid sequence: CASSASRDLAKNIQYF.

This sequence joins TRBV2 and TRBJ2-5; TRBD1 is a possible D gene (5 bases). The V end lost 9 bases, the J end lost 2 bases, and 13 bases lay between the germline ends. This CDR3 has 13 residues. Germline CDR1 reads SNHLY; CDR2 reads FYNNEI. The CDR3 region is CASLRDRQETQYF. Written as DNA, the CDR3 is TGTGCCAGTCTCAGGGATAGGCAAGAGACCCAGTACTTC.

J is TRBJ2-1 and V is TRBV28; 8 bases agree with TRBD2. J lost 0 bases, V lost 5 bases, and 18 bases had no gene match. This CDR3 has 20 amino acids. The germline V gene encodes CDR1 MDHEN and CDR2 SYDVKM. Here the CDR3 reads CASSPLPGTSGLNSYNEQFF. Here the CDR3 DNA reads TGTGCCAGCAGTCCATTACCCGGTACTAGCGGCCTCAACTCCTACAATGAGCAGTTCTTC.

The chain links TRBV3-1 (or the pseudogene TRBV3-2) to TRBJ1-4, with 9 bases matching TRBD1. The CDR3 has 12 amino acids. Unmatched junction bases numbered 5, after V lost 11 bases and J lost 7 bases. Germline values: CDR1 LGHDT, CDR2 YNNKEL (reference sequence). CDR3 in DNA: TGTGCCTCGGGACAGGGCGGTGAAAAACTGTTTTTT. Translating gives CASGQGGEKLFF.

About this clone: Other DNA sequences from this sample encode an identical CDR3 as well. The chain joins TRBV5-1 to TRBJ1-5; D ambiguous. The CDR3 is 13 residues long. Germline CDR1 is SGHRS and CDR2 is YFSETQ. Trimming took 0 bases from V and 4 from J, leaving 5 bases between them. The CDR3 DNA reads as TGCGCCAGCAGCTTGGGGCAGAATCAGCCCCAGCATTTT. This codes for CASSLGQNQPQHF.

The rearrangement links TRBV7-9 to TRBJ2-5, with 9 nucleotides matching TRBD2. J lost 5 bases, V lost 5 bases, and 6 bases had no gene match. This CDR3 is 14 amino acids long. The germline V gene has CDR1 SEHNR and CDR2 FQNEAQ (reference sequence). CDR3: CASSSSGSGETQYF. DNA for the CDR3: TGTGCCAGCAGCAGTAGCGGGAGTGGGGAGACCCAGTACTTC.

The chain employs TRBV6-6 and TRBJ1-2, with TRBD1 as a possible D gene (6 bases). V lost 1 base, J lost 6 bases, and 12 bases lay in between. CDR3 size: 14 residues. Germline assignment: CDR1 MNHNY and CDR2 SVGAGI (reference sequence). In DNA, the CDR3 is TGTGCCAGCAGTTACTTGCAGGGGATCCATGGCTACACCTTC. As protein: CASSYLQGIHGYTF.

V gene TRBV10-3 combines with J gene TRBJ2-4; 14 nucleotides agree with TRBD2. V shed 10 bases, J shed 3 bases, and the junction held 5 bases outside the gene matches. CDR3 length: 15 amino acids. The germline V gene has CDR1 ENHRY and CDR2 SYGVKD. CDR3 DNA: TGTGCCAAGACTAGCGGGGGGGCGGTCAAAAACATTCAGTACTTC. It specifies CAKTSGGAVKNIQYF.

The V gene is TRBV15, the J gene TRBJ2-3, with TRBD2 identical over 9 bases. This CDR3 has 16 amino acids. V lost 4 bases, J lost 1 base, and 6 bases stayed unmatched. The V gene's germline CDR1 is LNHNV and CDR2 YYDKDF (reference sequence). The CDR3 region is CATSISLAGGTDTQYF. CDR3 nucleotides: TGTGCCACCAGCATCTCACTAGCGGGCGGCACAGATACGCAGTATTTT.

The chain recombines TRBV5-1 with TRBJ1-6, with 9 bases that match TRBD1. Per germline, CDR1 SGHRS and CDR2 YFSETQ. This CDR3 contains 16 residues. V was pared by 0 bases and J by 2 bases, with 0 bases of the junction left unmatched. The CDR3 spells CASSLGQGAYNSPLHF. CDR3 in DNA: TGCGCCAGCAGCTTGGGACAGGGGGCCTATAATTCACCCCTCCACTTT. The full variable domain, rest sourced from reference TRBV5-1 and TRBJ1-6, is KAGVTQTPRYLIKTRGQQVTLSCSPISGHRSVSWYQQTPGQGLQFLFEYFSETQRNKGNFPGRFSGRQFSNSRSEMNVSTLELGDSALYLCASSLGQGAYNSPLHFGNGTRLTVT.

V and J are TRBV30 and TRBJ1-2, with D unclear. V was clipped by 3 bases and J by 8 bases, with 7 bases between them. Germline CDR1 is GTSNPN and CDR2 is SVGIG (reference sequence). This CDR3 has 10 residues. The CDR3 DNA reads as TGTGCCTGGAGCCGACTGGGCTACACCTTC. It codes for CAWSRLGYTF.

CDR3 sequence reads: CASSLSGAGSTDTQYF. CDR3 nucleotides: TGTGCCAGCAGCTTAAGCGGAGCGGGGAGCACAGATACGCAGTATTTT. The chain has TRBV7-2 and TRBJ2-3; TRBD2 matches at 7 bases. The CDR3 length is 16 residues. In germline, CDR1 is SGHTA, CDR2 FQGNSA. Germline trimming cut 2 bases from V and 0 bases from J; bases unmatched to any gene: 5.

V and J are TRBV3-1 (or the pseudogene TRBV3-2) and TRBJ1-1; no firm D call. The CDR3 length is 14 residues. CDR1 is LGHDT, CDR2 YNNKEL, per germline (reference sequence). The V end lost 4 bases, the J end lost 4 bases, and 13 bases lay between the germline ends. Here the CDR3 DNA reads TGTGCCAGCAGCCCGAGAGGAAAAGGCACTGAAGCTTTCTTT. This codes for CASSPRGKGTEAFF.

The V and J genes are TRBV9 and TRBJ1-1, with D possibly matching TRBD1 (6 bases). V dropped 5 bases and J dropped 3 bases, with 17 bases sitting between them. The V gene's germline CDR1 is SGDLS and CDR2 YYNGEE. The CDR3 consists of 15 residues. CDR3 DNA sequence: TGTGCCAGCAGACGTACGGGGGGCCGGGACACTGAAGCTTTCTTT. As protein: CASRRTGGRDTEAFF.

The gene calls are TRBV19 and TRBJ2-1, with a possible D match to TRBD2 (5 bases). The CDR3 loop spans 16 amino acids. Trimming removed 5 bases from V and 5 bases from J, with 19 bases in between. From germline, CDR1 is LNHDA and CDR2 SQIVND (reference sequence). The CDR3 here is CASSSWTQTSNNEQFF. CDR3 in DNA: TGTGCCAGTAGTTCGTGGACTCAAACCTCGAACAATGAGCAGTTCTTC.

The V call is TRBV28, the J call TRBJ1-1, with no clear D. V was shortened by 2 bases and J by 0 bases, with 10 bases between the two germline ends. The CDR3 is 15 residues long. Germline V lookup: CDR1 MDHEN, CDR2 SYDVKM. The CDR3 DNA reads as TGTGCCAGCAGTTTACCCTCGGGGATGAACACTGAAGCTTTCTTT. It encodes CASSLPSGMNTEAFF.

V and J are TRBV29-1 and TRBJ1-2; D unclear. Germline-derived CDR1 and CDR2 are SQVTM and ANQGSEA. Trimming cost V 4 bases and J 8 bases, with 5 bases left between them. CDR3 length: 9 amino acids. This CDR3 reads CSVVQGYTF. For the CDR3, the DNA is TGCAGCGTTGTTCAAGGCTACACCTTC.

This clone was seen a few times. The chain joins TRBV19 to TRBJ1-5; D is unresolved. This CDR3 region has 14 residues. The V gene lost 6 bases and the J gene lost 3 bases, with 12 bases spanning the gap. Germline V gene sequence: CDR1 LNHDA, CDR2 SQIVND (reference sequence). This CDR3 is CASSSHSVNQPQHF. CDR3 coding DNA: TGTGCCAGTAGCTCGCATAGTGTCAATCAGCCCCAGCATTTT.

The chain is built from TRBV29-1 and TRBJ1-1; possible D gene TRBD1, 6 bases. CDR3 length equals 13 residues. Germline CDR1 and CDR2: SQVTM and ANQGSEA. Between the trimmed V and J ends, which lost 6 bases and 3 bases, there was a span of 14 bases. As DNA, the CDR3 is TGCAGCGTAAGCGGACAGACATACACTGAAGCTTTCTTT. Translation: CSVSGQTYTEAFF.